The subject of this entry is one T cell receptor (beta chain). Antigen: not known. No infections or other immune events were documented during collection. These data originate in a study of identifying expanded T cells in peripheral blood. Germline V gene lookup returns CDR1 LGHNA and CDR2 YSLEER. The CDR3 extends over 15 amino acids. After removal of 4 bases from V and 2 bases from J, the junction contained 5 bases not matched to a gene. Study observations and caveats: Clone count variance between roughly 2-week samples rose with total template count.

Assay used: immunoSEQ multiplex PCR; TCRdb lists only in-frame clones, some missing. Here the sample spans more than 75,000 clones, around 87% being singletons. The V call is TRBV4-3, the J call TRBJ2-7; 10 positions match TRBD1. The receptor was isolated from a person between 18 and 69 years old in good health. The sequenced sample consisted of blood. CDR3 sequence (DNA): TGCGCCAGCAGCCCGCGGGACAGGGGCCCCTACGAGCAGTACTTC. Encoded protein: CASSPRDRGPYEQYF.